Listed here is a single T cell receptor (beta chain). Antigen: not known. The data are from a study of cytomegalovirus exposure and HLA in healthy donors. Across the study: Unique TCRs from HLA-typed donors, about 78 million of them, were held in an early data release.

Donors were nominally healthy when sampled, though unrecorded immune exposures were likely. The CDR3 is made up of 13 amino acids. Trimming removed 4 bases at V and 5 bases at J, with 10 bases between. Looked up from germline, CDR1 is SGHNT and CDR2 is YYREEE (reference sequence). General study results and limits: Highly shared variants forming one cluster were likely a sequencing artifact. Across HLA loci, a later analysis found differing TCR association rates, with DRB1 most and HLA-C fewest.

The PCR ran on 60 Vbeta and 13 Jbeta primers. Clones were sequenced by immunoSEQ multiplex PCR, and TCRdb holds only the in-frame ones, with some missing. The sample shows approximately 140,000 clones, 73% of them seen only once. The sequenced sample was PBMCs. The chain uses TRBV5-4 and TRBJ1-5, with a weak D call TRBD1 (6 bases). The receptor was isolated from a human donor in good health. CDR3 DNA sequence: TGTGCCAGCAGCCTACAGGGATATCAGCCCCAGCATTTT. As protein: CASSLQGYQPQHF.